The 4 T cell receptor beta chains listed next were all sequenced from one sample in a study of CD8 T cells in Susac syndrome. cDNA came from approximately 0.5 to 1 ug RNA primed by random hexamers. TCRdb itself ran the immunoSEQ multiplex PCR reads through MiXCR, one entry per CDR3 protein. The repertoire holds about 180,000 distinct CDR3 sequences, with roughly 96% as singletons. Sequencing used CD8+ T cells from PBMCs. These receptors were collected from a human donor with multiple sclerosis.

V and J are TRBV29-1 and TRBJ1-2; no reliable D call. V was pared by 6 bases and J by 8 bases, with 16 bases between. Germline CDR1 and CDR2: SQVTM and ANQGSEA. This CDR3 is built from 12 residues. Here the CDR3 DNA reads TGCAGCGTCGGACCCTCAGACCGAGGCTACACCTTC. Amino acids: CSVGPSDRGYTF.

The chain carries TRBV9 and TRBJ2-1; D is possibly TRBD2 (6 bases). CDR3 length: 19 amino acids. From germline, CDR1 is SGDLS and CDR2 YYNGEE. V dropped 0 bases and J dropped 0 bases, with 19 bases sitting between them. Here the CDR3 DNA reads TGTGCCAGCAGCGTAGCGCCTACCGGGACTGGGAGCTCCTACAATGAGCAGTTCTTC. Encoded protein: CASSVAPTGTGSSYNEQFF.

The chain combines TRBV5-1 with TRBJ2-1; TRBD2 aligns across 10 bases. Trimming took 0 bases from V and 10 from J; bases not matched to a gene: 10. From germline, CDR1 is SGHRS and CDR2 YFSETQ. The CDR3 sequence is 16 residues long. CDR3 sequence (DNA): TGCGCCAGCAGCTTGGGACTAGCGGGTGTTCTAGGCGAGCAGTTCTTC. Protein product: CASSLGLAGVLGEQFF.

The chain couples TRBV27 to TRBJ1-2; no clear D. This CDR3 comprises 10 residues. V was clipped by 6 bases and J by 13 bases, with 12 bases between them. CDR1 and CDR2 from the germline V gene are MNHEY and SMNVEV (reference sequence). DNA of the CDR3: TGTGCCAGCAGGTCTCGGGGTGTCACCTTC. It is translated as CASRSRGVTF.